A single sample is the source of the 21 T cell receptor beta chains below, sequenced in a study of CD8 T cells in Susac syndrome. The RNA, about 0.45 to 1 ug, was put through reverse transcription using random hexamers. TCRdb analysed the immunoSEQ multiplex PCR reads with MiXCR anew, one entry per CDR3 protein. The data hold about 240,000 distinct CDR3 sequences, with 90% to 96% observed a single time. The specimen was CD4+ T cells from PBMCs. The receptor source for this set is a human donor with Susac syndrome.

The CDR3 coding sequence is TGTGCCAGCAGCGCGGGGGGGTTGACAGATACGCAGTATTTT. It is translated as CASSAGGLTDTQYF. The rearrangement links TRBV9 to TRBJ2-3; the match to TRBD2 covers 8 bases. Germline trimming cut 3 bases from V and 3 bases from J; bases unmatched to any gene: 3. This CDR3 contains 14 residues. Germline CDR1 is SGDLS and CDR2 is YYNGEE. Based on the CDR3 plus reference TRBV9 and TRBJ2-3, the full variable domain is DSGVTQTPKHLITATGQRVTLRCSPRSGDLSVYWYQQSLDQGLQFLIQYYNGEERAKGNILERFSAQQFPDLHSELNLSSLELGDSALYFCASSAGGLTDTQYFGPGTRLTVL.

This clonotype was detected only once. The chain links TRBV12-3 or TRBV12-4 to TRBJ2-3; D gene ambiguous. CDR3 length equals 12 residues. V lost 7 bases and J 7 bases, leaving 12 bases between the germline ends. The CDR3 DNA is TGTGCCAGCACCGCACCGGATTATACGCAGTATTTT. It specifies CASTAPDYTQYF.

The rearrangement uses TRBV25-1 and TRBJ2-1; a weak D match, TRBD2 (7 bases). V was cut by 6 bases and J by 6 bases, with 15 bases left in between. Germline-derived CDR1 and CDR2 are MGHDK and SYGVNS. The CDR3 runs 14 residues. CDR3: CASRGAGASNEQFF. The CDR3 DNA reads as TGTGCCAGCAGGGGGGCGGGAGCCTCCAATGAGCAGTTCTTC.

The V and J genes are TRBV7-3 and TRBJ2-3; 7 bases line up with TRBD1. V shed 5 bases and J 4 bases; nucleotides not matched to a gene: 3. The CDR3 sequence is 13 residues long. Germline V gene lookup returns CDR1 SGHTA and CDR2 FQGTGA. In DNA form, the CDR3 reads TGTGCCAGCAGCGTCGACAGGGCAGATACGCAGTATTTT. Translation gives CASSVDRADTQYF.

This chain links TRBV25-1 with TRBJ2-1; TRBD2 aligns across 10 bases. Germline CDR1 is MGHDK and CDR2 is SYGVNS. Trimming took 1 base from V and 5 from J; bases not matched to a gene: 8. The CDR3 is made up of 17 amino acids. The CDR3, as DNA: TGTGCCAGCAGTGAATTCCCGGGACTAGCGCCACACAATGAGCAGTTCTTC. The encoded protein is CASSEFPGLAPHNEQFF.

This chain links TRBV11-2 with TRBJ2-5; unclear D gene. V was pared by 2 bases and J by 4 bases, with 11 bases between. This CDR3 has 14 amino acids. Per the germline V gene, CDR1 is SGHAT and CDR2 is FQNNGV. This chain's CDR3 is CASSLNVEIETQYF. The CDR3 nucleotides read TGTGCCAGCAGCTTAAACGTGGAGATAGAGACCCAGTACTTC.

V usage is TRBV11-2 and J usage is TRBJ1-5; 9 bases fit TRBD1. V was clipped by 1 base and J by 5 bases; unmatched bases: 3. Germline V gene sequence: CDR1 SGHAT, CDR2 FQNNGV. This CDR3 has 15 residues. The CDR3 protein is CASSLGTGEYQPQHF. DNA of the CDR3: TGTGCCAGCAGCTTAGGGACAGGGGAGTATCAGCCCCAGCATTTT.

The chain is built from TRBV27 and TRBJ2-6, with D hard to call. CDR3 length: 14 amino acids. V gave up 3 bases and J gave up 0 bases, with 3 bases separating them. CDR1 is MNHEY and CDR2 is SMNVEV in the germline V gene (reference sequence). CDR3 nucleotides: TGTGCCAGCAGTTTTGGCTCTGGGGCCAACGTCCTGACTTTC. Protein sequence: CASSFGSGANVLTF.

The V gene is TRBV13, the J gene TRBJ2-3, with D hard to call. This CDR3 is 19 amino acids long. Germline CDR1 PRHDT, CDR2 FYEKMQ (reference sequence). The ends were cut back, 5 bases at V and 1 base at J, with 25 bases in the middle. CDR3 loop: CASSRRARPRGVRTDTQYF. The CDR3 DNA reads as TGTGCCAGCAGCAGAAGGGCCAGACCCCGCGGTGTCCGCACAGATACGCAGTATTTT.

The V and J genes are TRBV12-5 and TRBJ2-3, with 8 bases lining up with TRBD2. CDR3 length: 19 residues. V shed 3 bases, J shed 4 bases, and the junction held 18 bases outside the gene matches. CDR1 and CDR2 (germline): LGHNT, FRNRAP. CDR3 loop: CASGFGRNRREACPDTQYF. As DNA, the CDR3 is TGTGCTAGTGGTTTTGGGCGAAACCGGCGGGAGGCATGCCCAGATACGCAGTATTTT.

This chain uses TRBV5-4 with TRBJ2-1; D gene unclear. V was pared by 5 bases and J by 0 bases, with 12 bases between. CDR3 length equals 15 residues. Per the germline V gene, CDR1 is SGHNT and CDR2 is YYREEE (reference sequence). The CDR3 coding sequence is TGTGCCAGCAGTCCGGACCTAAGCTCCTACAATGAGCAGTTCTTC. It specifies CASSPDLSSYNEQFF.

V and J are TRBV14 and TRBJ2-1; no reliable D call. This CDR3 is built from 15 residues. Germline lookup yields CDR1 SGHDN and CDR2 FVKESK. Trimming took off 4 bases at V and 8 bases at J, with 18 bases between the two ends. In DNA form, the CDR3 reads TGTGCCAGCAGCCCCCAATTAGGTGGATTGGATGAGCAGTTCTTC. Its protein product is CASSPQLGGLDEQFF.

The V gene is TRBV27, the J gene TRBJ2-3; 14 bases are shared with TRBD2. Per germline, CDR1 MNHEY and CDR2 SMNVEV (reference sequence). The CDR3 loop spans 17 amino acids. Losses at the gene ends were 7 bases for V and 0 bases for J; bases not matched to a gene: 6. CDR3 bases: TGTGCCAGCAAAAGACTAGCGGGAGGGGTAAGCACAGATACGCAGTATTTT. Amino acids: CASKRLAGGVSTDTQYF.

This chain joins TRBV5-1 and TRBJ2-5, with a weak D call TRBD2 (7 bases). Deletions cut 2 bases from V and 2 bases from J, with 10 bases between. Germline-derived CDR1 and CDR2 are SGHRS and YFSETQ. This CDR3 spans 14 amino acids. CDR3 DNA: TGCGCCAGCAGCTTCGGGGGGCGACAAGAGACCCAGTACTTC. Its protein product is CASSFGGRQETQYF.

The chain is built from TRBV28 and TRBJ2-5, with 7 bases fitting TRBD1. The CDR3 contains 14 residues. Trimming took 2 bases from V and 7 from J; bases not matched to a gene: 7. Germline V gene data show CDR1 as MDHEN and CDR2 as SYDVKM. In DNA form, the CDR3 reads TGTGCCAGCAGTTTACGACAGGGTGGGGGGACCCAGTACTTC. It codes for CASSLRQGGGTQYF.

The V call is TRBV12-3 or TRBV12-4, the J call TRBJ1-1; a weak D match, TRBD1 (6 bases). This CDR3 is built from 14 residues. V was shortened by 4 bases and J by 4 bases, with 13 bases between the two germline ends. CDR3 region: CASSSKQGFTEAFF. In nucleotides, the CDR3 is TGTGCCAGCAGTTCCAAACAGGGTTTCACTGAAGCTTTCTTT.

The CDR3 sequence: CASSLRGTGGSTDTQYF. The CDR3 coding sequence is TGCGCCAGCAGCTTGAGAGGGACAGGGGGTAGCACAGATACGCAGTATTTT. The J gene is TRBJ2-3, the V gene TRBV5-1, with 11 bases that match TRBD1. CDR1 is SGHRS and CDR2 is YFSETQ in the germline V gene. After removal of 1 base from V and 0 bases from J, the junction contained 4 bases not matched to a gene. The CDR3 runs 17 residues.

The rearrangement joins TRBV18 to TRBJ2-4, with D hard to call. This CDR3 is built from 15 residues. Per germline, CDR1 KGHSH and CDR2 LQKENI. The V end was cut by 2 bases, the J end by 1 base, with 9 bases between. The CDR3 nucleotides are TGTGCCAGCTCACCAAACAAGTGGGCCAAAAACATTCAGTACTTC. Translated: CASSPNKWAKNIQYF. Variable domain in full (rest from reference TRBV18 and TRBJ2-4): NAGVMQNPRHLVRRRGQEARLRCSPMKGHSHVYWYRQLPEEGLKFMVYLQKENIIDESGMPKERFSAEFPKEGPSILRIQQVVRGDSAAYFCASSPNKWAKNIQYFGAGTRLSVL.

The V gene is TRBV30, the J gene TRBJ1-2; TRBD1 might be the D (5 bases). V was shortened by 2 bases and J by 7 bases, with 20 bases between the two germline ends. Germline CDR1 is GTSNPN and CDR2 is SVGIG (reference sequence). This CDR3 spans 15 amino acids. CDR3 bases: TGTGCCTGGAGTACCCCCACGGGGGTCAGAGGTGGCTACACCTTC. Residues: CAWSTPTGVRGGYTF.

V is TRBV29-1 and J is TRBJ2-4, with TRBD1 matching over 9 bases. Per germline, CDR1 SQVTM and CDR2 ANQGSEA. V gave up 6 bases and J gave up 0 bases; unmatched junction bases: 6. CDR3 length: 15 residues. The CDR3: CSVVTGGLAKNIQYF. The CDR3 region has the DNA TGCAGCGTGGTAACAGGGGGCTTAGCCAAAAACATTCAGTACTTC.

This sequence joins TRBV6-1 and TRBJ1-2; no reliable D call. Germline loops: CDR1 MNHNS, CDR2 SASEGT. The ends were cut back, 5 bases at V and 3 bases at J, with 7 bases in the middle. The CDR3 contains 12 residues. The CDR3 spells CASSSPYYGYTF. CDR3 in DNA: TGTGCCAGCAGTTCCCCGTACTATGGCTACACCTTC.